The following is a T cell receptor beta chain sequence with its context. These data come from a study of blood T cells in healthy people across ages. V was pared by 5 bases and J by 7 bases, with 18 bases between. Germline V gives CDR1 SNHLY, CDR2 FYNNEI. This CDR3 has 14 amino acids. For the second PCR, which ran for about 6 to 12 cycles, a sample-barcoded 5' primer and a J-beta primer mix were used. MiXCR, applied by TCRdb to the 5' RACE reads, yields one record per CDR3 protein. The data contain some 1.8 million distinct CDR3 sequences, roughly two fifths of them singletons. The sequence derives from a human donor in good health. Sequencing was done on a sample of blood. J is TRBJ2-7 and V is TRBV2, with a tentative D call TRBD2 (5 bases). CDR3 region: CASSNREPTGEQYF. The CDR3 nucleotides read TGTGCCAGCAGTAACCGGGAACCAACGGGAGAGCAGTACTTC.